This TCR beta chain was profiled in a study of shared clonotypes between healthy human individuals. On the study more broadly: Each donor had three CD4 naive, three CD4 memory, two CD8 naive and one CD8 memory plate. Study findings and constraints: Non-shared clonotypes had lower generation probabilities than clonotypes shared by all four sorted-subset donors.

Naive CD8 populations comprised CD45RO-negative cells positively selected for CCR7, excluding terminally differentiated effector memory CD45RA+ cells. Evenly divided among several immunoSEQ plates was the genomic DNA of each subset. When replicate PCRs were run on sorted subsets, they used 200 to 250 ng DNA, tens of thousands of T cell genomes. The table came from immunoSEQ multiplex PCR; TCRdb's copy has only in-frame clones and leaves some out. Seen here are about 2,100,000 clones, approximately 94% observed once, and the top ten hold 1.5% to 2%. Trimming cost V 5 bases and J 5 bases, with 9 bases left between them. This CDR3 comprises 12 residues. CDR1 and CDR2 from the germline V gene are LNHDA and SQIVND (reference sequence). About this clone itself: Antigen: not known.

The genes are TRBV19 and TRBJ1-1; D remains unclear. This TCR came from a man younger than 35 in good health. Some clones in this sample may be carry-over from other donors' samples. The sequenced material came from naive CD8+ T cells from PBMCs. The CDR3 loop reads CASSPRRTEAFF. CDR3 nucleotide sequence: TGTGCCAGTAGTCCAAGGAGGACTGAAGCTTTCTTT.